The present entry profiles one T cell receptor beta chain with its context. Profiling relied on immunoSEQ multiplex PCR, and the TCRdb table lists in-frame clones only, not all of them. The repertoire holds some 370,000 clones, with around four fifths as singletons. The data belong to a study of Ad26.COV2.S vaccination and SARS-CoV-2 variants. Study-wide background: Dosing was one shot or two shots 56 days apart.

Described treatment: over 15 received Ad26.COV2.S at low or high dose, single or two shots; 5 received placebo; per-sample allocation not given. Collection of the samples took place on day 63 after the first injection of vaccine or placebo. Looked up from germline, CDR1 is SEHNR and CDR2 is FQNEAQ (reference sequence). There are 13 residues in the CDR3. The V end lost 3 bases, the J end lost 8 bases, and 13 bases lay between the germline ends. The source is a person aged 18-60 years who received the Ad26.COV2.S COVID-19 vaccine or a placebo. The chain uses TRBV7-9 and TRBJ1-2, with D unresolved. The starting material was peripheral blood, obtained in a trial of Ad26.COV2.S vaccine versus placebo. The CDR3 DNA follows: TGTGCCAGCAGCTTGTTGCCGGACGGAGGCTACACCTTC. It is translated as CASSLLPDGGYTF.